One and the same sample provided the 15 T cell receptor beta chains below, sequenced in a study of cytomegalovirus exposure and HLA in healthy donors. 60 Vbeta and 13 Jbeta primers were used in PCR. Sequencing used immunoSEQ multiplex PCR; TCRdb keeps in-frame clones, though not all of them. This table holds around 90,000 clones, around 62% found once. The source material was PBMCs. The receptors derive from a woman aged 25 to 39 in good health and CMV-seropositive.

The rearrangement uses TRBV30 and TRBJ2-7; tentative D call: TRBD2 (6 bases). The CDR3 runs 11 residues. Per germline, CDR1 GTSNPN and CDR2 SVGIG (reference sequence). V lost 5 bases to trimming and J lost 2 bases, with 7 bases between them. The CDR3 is CAWGEAYEQYF. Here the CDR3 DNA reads TGTGCCTGGGGGGAGGCCTACGAGCAGTACTTC.

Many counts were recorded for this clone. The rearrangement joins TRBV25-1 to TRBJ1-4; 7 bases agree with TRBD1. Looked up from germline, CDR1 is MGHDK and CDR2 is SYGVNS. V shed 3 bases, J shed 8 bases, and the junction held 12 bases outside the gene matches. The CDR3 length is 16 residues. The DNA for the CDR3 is TGTGCCAGCAGTGATCGATACAGGGGATTATACGAAAAACTGTTTTTT. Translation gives CASSDRYRGLYEKLFF.

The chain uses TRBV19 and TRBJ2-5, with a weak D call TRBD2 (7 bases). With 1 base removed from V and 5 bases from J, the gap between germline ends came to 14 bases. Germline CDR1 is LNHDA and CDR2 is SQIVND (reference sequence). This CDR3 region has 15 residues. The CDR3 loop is CASSIGGGGDETQYF. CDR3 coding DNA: TGTGCCAGTAGTATAGGTGGGGGGGGCGATGAGACCCAGTACTTC. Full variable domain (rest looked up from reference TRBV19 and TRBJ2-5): DGGITQSPKYLFRKEGQNVTLSCEQNLNHDAMYWYRQDPGQGLRLIYYSQIVNDFQKGDIAEGYSVSREKKESFPLTVTSAQKNPTAFYLCASSIGGGGDETQYFGPGTRLLVL.

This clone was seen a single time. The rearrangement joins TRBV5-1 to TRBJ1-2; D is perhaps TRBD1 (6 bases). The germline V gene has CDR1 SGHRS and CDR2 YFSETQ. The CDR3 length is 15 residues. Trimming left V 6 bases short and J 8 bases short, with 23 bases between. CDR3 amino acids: CASTPDSSAAGGYTF. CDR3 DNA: TGCGCCAGCACCCCGGACAGCTCTGCCGCTGGGGGCTACACCTTC.

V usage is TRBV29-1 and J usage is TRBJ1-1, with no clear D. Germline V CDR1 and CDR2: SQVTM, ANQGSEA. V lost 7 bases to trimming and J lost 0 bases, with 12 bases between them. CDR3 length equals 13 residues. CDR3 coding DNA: TGCAGCGCCCGACTTATTTTGAACACTGAAGCTTTCTTT. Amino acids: CSARLILNTEAFF.

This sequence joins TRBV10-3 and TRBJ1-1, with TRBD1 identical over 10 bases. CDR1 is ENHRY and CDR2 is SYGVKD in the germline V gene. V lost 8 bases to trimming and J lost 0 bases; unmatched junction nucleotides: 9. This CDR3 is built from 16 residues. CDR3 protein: CAIGRDRGVMNTEAFF. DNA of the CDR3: TGTGCCATCGGGCGGGACAGGGGAGTCATGAACACTGAAGCTTTCTTT.

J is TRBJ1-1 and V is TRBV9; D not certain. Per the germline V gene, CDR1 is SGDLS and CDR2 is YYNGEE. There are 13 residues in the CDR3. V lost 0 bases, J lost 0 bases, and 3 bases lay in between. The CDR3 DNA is TGTGCCAGCAGCGTAGCTATGAACACTGAAGCTTTCTTT. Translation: CASSVAMNTEAFF.

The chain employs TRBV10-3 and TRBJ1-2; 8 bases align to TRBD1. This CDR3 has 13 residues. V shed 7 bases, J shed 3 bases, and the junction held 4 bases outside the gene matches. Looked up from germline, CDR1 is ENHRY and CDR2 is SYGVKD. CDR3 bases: TGTGCCATCAATGGACAGGGCGACTATGGCTACACCTTC. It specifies CAINGQGDYGYTF.

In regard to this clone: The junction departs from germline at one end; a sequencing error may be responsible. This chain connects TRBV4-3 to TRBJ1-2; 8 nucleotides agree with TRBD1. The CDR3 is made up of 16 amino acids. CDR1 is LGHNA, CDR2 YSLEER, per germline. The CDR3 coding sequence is TGCGCCAGCAGCCAAGAAAGGACAGGGAGGGTGGATGGCTACCCCTTC. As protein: CASSQERTGRVDGYPF.

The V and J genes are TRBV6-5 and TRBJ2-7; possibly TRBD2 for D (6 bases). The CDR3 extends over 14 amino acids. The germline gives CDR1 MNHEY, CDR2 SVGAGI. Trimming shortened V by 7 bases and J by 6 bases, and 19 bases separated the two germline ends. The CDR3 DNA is TGTGCCAGCAATCGCCGGGACTCCCGCACCGAGCAGTACTTC. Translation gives CASNRRDSRTEQYF.

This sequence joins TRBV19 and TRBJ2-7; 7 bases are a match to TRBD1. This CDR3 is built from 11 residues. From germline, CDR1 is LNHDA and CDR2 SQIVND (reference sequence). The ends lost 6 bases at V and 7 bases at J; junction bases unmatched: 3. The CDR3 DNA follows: TGTGCCAGTAGCATACAGGGGGAGCAGTACTTC. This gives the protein CASSIQGEQYF.

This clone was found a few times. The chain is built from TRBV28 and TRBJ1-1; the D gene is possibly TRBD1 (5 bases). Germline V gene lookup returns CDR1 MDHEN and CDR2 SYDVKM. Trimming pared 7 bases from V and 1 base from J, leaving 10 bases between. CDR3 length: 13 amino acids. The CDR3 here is CASTQQENTEAFF. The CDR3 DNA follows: TGTGCCAGCACTCAACAGGAGAACACTGAAGCTTTCTTT. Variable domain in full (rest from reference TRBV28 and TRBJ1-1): DVKVTQSSRYLVKRTGEKVFLECVQDMDHENMFWYRQDPGLGLRLIYFSYDVKMKEKGDIPEGYSVSREKKERFSLILESASTNQTSMYLCASTQQENTEAFFGQGTRLTVV.

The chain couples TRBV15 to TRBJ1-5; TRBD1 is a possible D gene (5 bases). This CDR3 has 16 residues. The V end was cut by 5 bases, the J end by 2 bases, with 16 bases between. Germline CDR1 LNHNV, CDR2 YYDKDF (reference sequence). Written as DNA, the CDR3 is TGTGCCACCAGCCAGGGAGGCAGCGGGGGCAATCAGCCCCAGCATTTT. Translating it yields CATSQGGSGGNQPQHF.

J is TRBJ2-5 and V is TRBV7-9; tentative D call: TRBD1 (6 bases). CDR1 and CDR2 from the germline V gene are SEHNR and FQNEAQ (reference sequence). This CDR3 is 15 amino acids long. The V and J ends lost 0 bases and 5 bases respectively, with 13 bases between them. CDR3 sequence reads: CASSLAGAPQETQYF. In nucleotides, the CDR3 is TGTGCCAGCAGCTTAGCGGGGGCACCCCAGGAGACCCAGTACTTC.

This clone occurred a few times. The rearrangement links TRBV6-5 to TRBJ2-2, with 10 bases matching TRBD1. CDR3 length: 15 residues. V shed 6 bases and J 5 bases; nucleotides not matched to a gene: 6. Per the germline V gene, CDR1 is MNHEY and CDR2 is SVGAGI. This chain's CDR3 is CASRYDRGPTGELFF. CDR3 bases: TGTGCCAGCAGATACGACAGGGGGCCAACCGGGGAGCTGTTTTTT.